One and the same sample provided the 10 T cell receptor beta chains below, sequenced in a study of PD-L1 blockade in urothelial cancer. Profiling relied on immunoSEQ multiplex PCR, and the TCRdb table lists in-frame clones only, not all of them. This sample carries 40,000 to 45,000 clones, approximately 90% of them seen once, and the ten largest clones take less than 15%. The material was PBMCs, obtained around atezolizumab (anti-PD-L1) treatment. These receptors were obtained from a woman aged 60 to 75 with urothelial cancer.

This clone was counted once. This CDR3 is CASSLDPLGRGLADTQYF. The CDR3 DNA is TGTGCCAGCAGCTTAGACCCTTTGGGGAGGGGGTTGGCAGATACGCAGTATTTT. J is TRBJ2-3 and V is TRBV7-8; TRBD2 is a possible D gene (7 bases). The CDR3 is 18 amino acids. Germline CDR1 is SGHVS and CDR2 is FQNEAQ. Trimming removed 1 base at V and 4 bases at J, with 21 bases between.

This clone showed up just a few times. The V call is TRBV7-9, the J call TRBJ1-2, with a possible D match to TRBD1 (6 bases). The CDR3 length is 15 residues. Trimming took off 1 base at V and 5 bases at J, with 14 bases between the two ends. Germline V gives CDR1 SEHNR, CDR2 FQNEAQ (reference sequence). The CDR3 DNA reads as TGTGCCAGCAGCTTAGAGGCAGGGGCGAGGTATGGCTACACCTTC. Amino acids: CASSLEAGARYGYTF.

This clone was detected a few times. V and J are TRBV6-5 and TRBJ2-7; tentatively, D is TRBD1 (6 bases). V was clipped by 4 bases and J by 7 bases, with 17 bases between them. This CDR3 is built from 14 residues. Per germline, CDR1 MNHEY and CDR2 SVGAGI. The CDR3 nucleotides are TGTGCCAGCAGTTCCGGGACACCAGTTCGGGAGCAGTACTTC. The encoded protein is CASSSGTPVREQYF.

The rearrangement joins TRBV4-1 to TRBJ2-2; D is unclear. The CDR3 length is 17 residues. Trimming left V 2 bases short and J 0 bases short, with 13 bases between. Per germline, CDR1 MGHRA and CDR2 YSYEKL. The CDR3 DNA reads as TGCGCCAGCAGCCAAAACTTGCAGGCCCCGAACACCGGGGAGCTGTTTTTT. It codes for CASSQNLQAPNTGELFF.

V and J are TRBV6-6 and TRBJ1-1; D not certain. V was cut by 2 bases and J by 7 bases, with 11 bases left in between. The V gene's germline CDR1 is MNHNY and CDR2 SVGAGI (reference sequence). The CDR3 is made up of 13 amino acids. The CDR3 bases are TGTGCCAGCAGTTACCGGACTGCAGATGAAGCTTTCTTT. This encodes CASSYRTADEAFF.

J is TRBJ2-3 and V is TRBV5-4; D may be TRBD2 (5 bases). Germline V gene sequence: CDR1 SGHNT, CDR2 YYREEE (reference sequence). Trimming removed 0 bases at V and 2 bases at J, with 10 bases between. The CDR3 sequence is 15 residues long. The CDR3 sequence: CASSLGSLATDTQYF. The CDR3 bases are TGTGCCAGCAGCTTGGGGTCCCTAGCCACAGATACGCAGTATTTT.

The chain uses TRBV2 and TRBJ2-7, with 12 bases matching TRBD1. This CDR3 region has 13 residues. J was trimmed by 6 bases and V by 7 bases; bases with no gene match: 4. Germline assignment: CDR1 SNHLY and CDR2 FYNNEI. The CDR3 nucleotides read TGTGCCAGCATGGGACAGGGGGCGGGCGAGCAGTACTTC. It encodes CASMGQGAGEQYF. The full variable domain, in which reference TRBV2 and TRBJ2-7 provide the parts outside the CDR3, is EPEVTQTPSHQVTQMGQEVILRCVPISNHLYFYWYRQILGQKVEFLVSFYNNEISEKSEIFDDQFSVERPDGSNFTLKIRSTKLEDSAMYFCASMGQGAGEQYFGPGTRLTVT.

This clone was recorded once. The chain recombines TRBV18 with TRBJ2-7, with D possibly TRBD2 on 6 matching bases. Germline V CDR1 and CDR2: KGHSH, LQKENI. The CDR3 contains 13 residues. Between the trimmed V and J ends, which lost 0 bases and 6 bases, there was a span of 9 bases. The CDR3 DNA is TGTGCCAGCTCACCACCCGGGGGAGGCGAGCAGTACTTC. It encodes CASSPPGGGEQYF. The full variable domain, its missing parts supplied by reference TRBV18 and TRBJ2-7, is NAGVMQNPRHLVRRRGQEARLRCSPMKGHSHVYWYRQLPEEGLKFMVYLQKENIIDESGMPKERFSAEFPKEGPSILRIQQVVRGDSAAYFCASSPPGGGEQYFGPGTRLTVT.

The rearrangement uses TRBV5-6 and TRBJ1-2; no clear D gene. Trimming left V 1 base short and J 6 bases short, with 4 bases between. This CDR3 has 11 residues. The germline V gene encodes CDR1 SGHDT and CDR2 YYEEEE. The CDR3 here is CASSLSHGYTF. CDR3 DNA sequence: TGTGCCAGCAGCTTGTCTCATGGCTACACCTTC.

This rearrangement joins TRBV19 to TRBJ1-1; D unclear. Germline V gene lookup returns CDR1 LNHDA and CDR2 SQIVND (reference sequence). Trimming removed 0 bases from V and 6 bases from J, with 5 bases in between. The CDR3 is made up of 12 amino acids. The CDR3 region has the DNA TGTGCCAGTAGTATAGATGGGCCTGAAGCTTTCTTT. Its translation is CASSIDGPEAFF.